The 30 T cell receptor beta chains in this list originate from one sample, sequenced in a study of T-cell memory formation after mild COVID-19. TCRdb re-called the 5' RACE reads with MiXCR, one entry per CDR3 protein. The sample has over 300,000 distinct CDR3 sequences, 20% to 25% seen once. The sequencing sample was made of PBMCs or a T cell subset sorted from them (not recorded which). The origin of the receptors is a man between 18 and 29 years old who had mild COVID-19 (a few samples of this study predate the infection). Cell type and time point are not known.

The chain uses TRBV28 and TRBJ2-3, with D perhaps matching TRBD1 (5 bases). CDR1 is MDHEN and CDR2 is SYDVKM in the germline V gene. Trimming took 5 bases from V and 8 from J, leaving 20 bases between them. This CDR3 spans 15 amino acids. CDR3: CASSEAGLAPFTQYF. Here the CDR3 DNA reads TGTGCCAGCAGTGAAGCAGGGTTAGCTCCCTTTACGCAGTATTTT. Supplemented by reference TRBV28 and TRBJ2-3, the full variable domain reads DVKVTQSSRYLVKRTGEKVFLECVQDMDHENMFWYRQDPGLGLRLIYFSYDVKMKEKGDIPEGYSVSREKKERFSLILESASTNQTSMYLCASSEAGLAPFTQYFGPGTRLTVL.

This clonotype was observed many times. The V gene is TRBV7-2, the J gene TRBJ2-4; no clear D. The CDR3 has 12 residues. V was clipped by 8 bases and J by 6 bases, with 11 bases between them. The germline gives CDR1 SGHTA, CDR2 FQGNSA. CDR3 nucleotide sequence: TGTGCCAGCGGGCATGCTGGAAACATTCAGTACTTC. Amino acids: CASGHAGNIQYF.

This clonotype was detected many times. The chain recombines TRBV27 with TRBJ2-1; a weak D match, TRBD1 (5 bases). Trimming pared 0 bases from V and 4 bases from J, leaving 13 bases between. The CDR3 length is 16 residues. CDR1 and CDR2 (germline): MNHEY, SMNVEV (reference sequence). The CDR3 loop is CASSLSPGQGYNEQFF. The CDR3, as DNA: TGTGCCAGCAGTTTATCGCCCGGACAAGGATACAATGAGCAGTTCTTC.

The genes are TRBV6-2 or TRBV6-3 and TRBJ1-2; D gene uncertain. The germline V and J ends were trimmed by 2 bases and 1 base, with 8 bases remaining between them. The germline CDR1 and CDR2 sequences are MNHEY and SVGEGT. CDR3 length: 14 residues. CDR3 amino acids: CASSYGGGNYGYTF. The CDR3, as DNA: TGTGCCAGCAGTTACGGTGGAGGTAACTATGGCTACACCTTC.

The DNA of the CDR3 is TGTGCCAGCAGTTTAGTTGCGGGGGCCGAGCAGTACGTC. This codes for CASSLVAGAEQYV. The J gene is TRBJ2-7, the V gene TRBV28; D is perhaps TRBD2 (7 bases). V lost 2 bases and J lost 6, with 11 bases in between. The germline gives CDR1 MDHEN, CDR2 SYDVKM. The CDR3 contains 13 residues.

This clonotype has just a few counts. The chain has TRBV6-1 and TRBJ2-6, with 7 bases aligning to TRBD2. This CDR3 spans 14 amino acids. The V gene end was trimmed by 11 bases and the J gene end by 2 bases; junction bases not matched to a gene: 6. Germline V lookup: CDR1 MNHNS, CDR2 SASEGT. CDR3 sequence (DNA): TGTGCCGGGGGAGGGAAGGCTGGGGCCAACGTCCTGACTTTC. This sequence encodes CAGGGKAGANVLTF.

The genes are TRBV25-1 and TRBJ1-2, with TRBD1 as a possible D gene (5 bases). CDR1 is MGHDK, CDR2 SYGVNS, per germline. V was trimmed by 2 bases and J by 6 bases, leaving 10 bases between them. The CDR3 runs to 13 residues. CDR3 residues: CASSEPGRNGYTF. CDR3 coding DNA: TGTGCCAGCAGTGAACCAGGGAGGAATGGCTACACCTTC.

The chain has TRBV20-1 and TRBJ1-5, with 9 positions matching TRBD1. The germline CDR1 and CDR2 sequences are DFQATT and SNEGSKA (reference sequence). The CDR3 extends over 14 amino acids. The V and J ends lost 6 bases and 3 bases, in that order; junction bases with no gene match: 6. CDR3 nucleotides: TGCAGTGCGCCGCGGACAGGGGACAATCAGCCCCAGCATTTT. Translating it yields CSAPRTGDNQPQHF.

The rearrangement uses TRBV7-2 and TRBJ2-2; unclear D gene. Trimming removed 5 bases from V and 6 bases from J, with 10 bases in between. The CDR3 has 13 amino acids. Germline V gives CDR1 SGHTA, CDR2 FQGNSA. The CDR3 DNA reads TGTGCCAGCAGCCCCCTGGCCCCCGGGGAGCTGTTTTTT. It yields the protein CASSPLAPGELFF.

This clonotype was picked up a small number of times. The chain joins TRBV10-3 to TRBJ1-4; 7 bases are a match to TRBD1. V lost 10 bases to trimming and J lost 3 bases; unmatched junction nucleotides: 5. CDR3 length: 13 residues. Germline CDR1 reads ENHRY; CDR2 reads SYGVKD. The CDR3 DNA follows: TGTGCCACCATGGACAGGTCTAATGAAAAACTGTTTTTT. Protein sequence: CATMDRSNEKLFF.

J is TRBJ2-3 and V is TRBV6-2 or TRBV6-3; D not certain. The germline gives CDR1 MNHEY, CDR2 SVGEGT. CDR3 size: 14 residues. With 5 bases removed from V and 5 bases from J, the gap between germline ends came to 14 bases. The DNA of the CDR3 is TGTGCCAGCAGTGTTTCTAGTTCTCAAGATACGCAGTATTTT. Its translation is CASSVSSSQDTQYF.

This chain joins TRBV6-5 and TRBJ1-1, with 7 bases aligning to TRBD1. V lost 2 bases and J lost 7; bases outside the gene matches: 1. Germline CDR1 is MNHEY and CDR2 is SVGAGI. The length of the CDR3 is 12 residues. In DNA form, the CDR3 reads TGTGCCAGCAGTTACGGGGACAGTGAAGCTTTCTTT. As protein: CASSYGDSEAFF.

The sample holds a few counts of this clonotype. V usage is TRBV4-3 and J usage is TRBJ1-2; 8 nucleotides align to TRBD1. Trimming took 3 bases from V and 5 from J; bases not matched to a gene: 8. Germline CDR1 is LGHNA and CDR2 is YSLEER. CDR3 length equals 15 residues. CDR3 bases: TGCGCCAGCAGCCACGCCCGGGACAGGCTTTATGGCTACACCTTC. Amino acids: CASSHARDRLYGYTF.

The sample holds a few counts of this clonotype. The chain recombines TRBV19 with TRBJ1-5; D gene unclear. CDR3 size: 14 residues. The V end was cut by 3 bases, the J end by 4 bases, with 10 bases between. Germline lookup yields CDR1 LNHDA and CDR2 SQIVND (reference sequence). CDR3 sequence (DNA): TGTGCCAGTAGTATTTACGGCAGAAATCAGCCCCAGCATTTT. Its protein is CASSIYGRNQPQHF.

This chain joins TRBV20-1 and TRBJ2-3, with 8 positions matching TRBD1. The CDR3 has 14 residues. J lost 0 bases, V lost 3 bases, and 2 bases had no gene match. The V gene's germline CDR1 is DFQATT and CDR2 SNEGSKA (reference sequence). CDR3: CSARWTGSTDTQYF. CDR3 nucleotide sequence: TGCAGTGCTAGGTGGACAGGGAGCACAGATACGCAGTATTTT.

This clonotype was picked up one time. The chain carries TRBV7-2 and TRBJ2-3; D is possibly TRBD1 (5 bases). The V gene lost 3 bases and the J gene lost 6 bases, with 13 bases spanning the gap. The CDR3 totals 14 residues. Germline V gives CDR1 SGHTA, CDR2 FQGNSA. CDR3 loop: CASSFQGLSDTQYF. CDR3 bases: TGTGCCAGCAGCTTCCAGGGTTTATCGGATACGCAGTATTTT.

Only a few counts were recorded for this clonotype. The chain links TRBV25-1 to TRBJ1-1; D not resolved. Looked up from germline, CDR1 is MGHDK and CDR2 is SYGVNS. The CDR3 has 12 residues. Trimming cost V 5 bases and J 10 bases, with 14 bases left between them. The CDR3 sequence: CASSWVQEAAFF. CDR3 in DNA: TGTGCCAGCAGTTGGGTGCAGGAAGCAGCTTTCTTT.

The chain has TRBV7-9 and TRBJ1-2; D gene uncertain. Trimming stripped 2 bases from V and 0 bases from J, with 7 bases between. The CDR3 totals 14 residues. The germline V gene has CDR1 SEHNR and CDR2 FQNEAQ (reference sequence). The CDR3 DNA sequence: TGTGCCAGCAGCTTATCTAGTCCTAACTATGGCTACACCTTC. Amino acid sequence: CASSLSSPNYGYTF.

This clonotype turned up a few times. V usage is TRBV7-2 and J usage is TRBJ2-2, with 8 bases that match TRBD2. The CDR3 length is 16 residues. Trimming at V came to 2 bases and at J to 2 bases, leaving 4 bases not matched to a gene. Germline CDR1 and CDR2: SGHTA and FQGNSA. The CDR3: CASSLFAGGNTGELFF. In DNA, the CDR3 is TGTGCCAGCAGCTTATTTGCGGGGGGAAACACCGGGGAGCTGTTTTTT.

This clonotype has more than one count but fewer than ten. CDR3 DNA: TGTGCCAGCAGTTTAATCCCTTTTGGGGAGCAGTACGTC. Translation gives CASSLIPFGEQYV. This chain joins TRBV27 and TRBJ2-7, with D unresolved. V was shortened by 2 bases and J by 7 bases, with 12 bases between the two germline ends. This CDR3 contains 13 residues. Germline assignment: CDR1 MNHEY and CDR2 SMNVEV (reference sequence).

This clonotype was detected only a few times. The chain recombines TRBV4-3 with TRBJ2-1, with D possibly being TRBD1 or TRBD2 (6 bases each). This CDR3 contains 15 residues. With 4 bases removed from V and 5 bases from J, the gap between germline ends came to 15 bases. Germline loops: CDR1 LGHNA, CDR2 YSLEER. This chain's CDR3 is CASSLRGRVDNEQFF. In DNA form, the CDR3 reads TGCGCCAGCAGCCTTCGGGGGCGCGTGGACAATGAGCAGTTCTTC.

Only a few counts were recorded for this clonotype. The V call is TRBV19, the J call TRBJ2-1, with D perhaps assigned TRBD1 or TRBD2 (5 bases each). This CDR3 is built from 12 residues. Per germline, CDR1 LNHDA and CDR2 SQIVND (reference sequence). Deletions cut 8 bases from V and 6 bases from J, with 11 bases between. This CDR3 reads CASVHGGNEQFF. In DNA, the CDR3 is TGTGCCAGTGTCCATGGGGGCAATGAGCAGTTCTTC.

The chain is built from TRBV12-3 or TRBV12-4 and TRBJ2-3; D possibly matches TRBD1 or TRBD2 (5 bases each). The CDR3 loop spans 15 amino acids. V was shortened by 5 bases and J by 2 bases, with 14 bases between the two germline ends. DNA of the CDR3: TGTGCCAGCAGTCCCCGAGAGGGGCACACAGATACGCAGTATTTT. This gives the protein CASSPREGHTDTQYF.

This clonotype came up a few times. This rearrangement joins TRBV14 to TRBJ1-4; D ambiguous. The CDR3 spans 12 residues. V was trimmed by 1 base and J by 13 bases, leaving 10 bases between them. From germline, CDR1 is SGHDN and CDR2 FVKESK. CDR3 coding DNA: TGTGCCAGCAGCCAAGTTGGAATTGCACTGTTTTTT. It codes for CASSQVGIALFF. The entire variable domain, with the rest obtained from reference TRBV14 and TRBJ1-4, is as follows: EAGVTQFPSHSVIEKGQTVTLRCDPISGHDNLYWYRRVMGKEIKFLLHFVKESKQDESGMPNNRFLAERTGGTYSTLKVQPAELEDSGVYFCASSQVGIALFFGSGTQLSVL.

This clonotype was counted between two and nine times. The chain couples TRBV20-1 to TRBJ1-1; D not certain. The CDR3 totals 13 residues. Germline-derived CDR1 and CDR2 are DFQATT and SNEGSKA (reference sequence). Trimming cost V 5 bases and J 5 bases, with 15 bases left between them. As DNA, the CDR3 is TGCAGTGCTTCAGCCTCTGCGCTGACTGAAGCTTTCTTT. Residues: CSASASALTEAFF.

The chain links TRBV9 to TRBJ2-2, with D possibly matching TRBD2 (6 bases). V was pared by 4 bases and J by 5 bases, with 15 bases between. Germline V gene lookup returns CDR1 SGDLS and CDR2 YYNGEE. The CDR3 covers 15 residues. The CDR3 is CASSPGDFETGELFF. In nucleotides, the CDR3 is TGTGCCAGCAGCCCGGGGGACTTTGAAACCGGGGAGCTGTTTTTT. Together with reference TRBV9 and TRBJ2-2, the CDR3 gives the full variable domain: DSGVTQTPKHLITATGQRVTLRCSPRSGDLSVYWYQQSLDQGLQFLIQYYNGEERAKGNILERFSAQQFPDLHSELNLSSLELGDSALYFCASSPGDFETGELFFGEGSRLTVL.

The V and J genes are TRBV20-1 and TRBJ1-1; no clear D. Per the germline V gene, CDR1 is DFQATT and CDR2 is SNEGSKA (reference sequence). V dropped 0 bases and J dropped 1 base, with 9 bases sitting between them. The CDR3 length is 14 residues. DNA for the CDR3: TGCAGTGCTAGAGATGCGCAGACGAACACTGAAGCTTTCTTT. It specifies CSARDAQTNTEAFF.

This chain joins TRBV12-3 or TRBV12-4 and TRBJ2-3; the D gene is possibly TRBD2 (5 bases). This CDR3 has 16 amino acids. V dropped 3 bases and J dropped 2 bases, with 15 bases sitting between them. CDR3 region: CASSFSRAAPTDTQYF. As DNA, the CDR3 is TGTGCCAGCAGTTTCTCGCGGGCCGCCCCCACAGATACGCAGTATTTT.

This clonotype has a handful of counts. The gene calls are TRBV6-2 or TRBV6-3 and TRBJ2-3; no definite D call. Trimming left V 8 bases short and J 5 bases short, with 8 bases between. Germline V gives CDR1 MNHEY, CDR2 SVGEGT. The CDR3 has 11 residues. CDR3 in amino acids: CASGIEDTQYF. The CDR3 bases are TGTGCCAGCGGGATTGAAGATACGCAGTATTTT.

This clonotype was seen a handful of times. The V and J genes are TRBV20-1 and TRBJ2-1, with TRBD2 identical over 10 bases. V shed 3 bases and J 3 bases; nucleotides not matched to a gene: 5. Per the germline V gene, CDR1 is DFQATT and CDR2 is SNEGSKA (reference sequence). The CDR3 is made up of 15 amino acids. As DNA, the CDR3 is TGCAGTGCTAGGCTGGGACTAGCGTTCTACAATGAGCAGTTCTTC. Translated: CSARLGLAFYNEQFF.